This T cell receptor beta chain came from a study of shared clonotypes between healthy human individuals. Study-level points and caveats: Generally, naive subsets (rather than memory subsets) showed larger estimated richness.

The CDR3 is 15 residues long. The germline CDR1 and CDR2 sequences are SGHNT and YYREEE (reference sequence). Trimming took 5 bases from V and 2 from J; bases not matched to a gene: 9. Worth noting for this clone: Its specificity is not known.

Replicate PCRs for sorted subsets used around 200 ng DNA; this equaled 25,000 to 35,000 T cell genomes. TCRdb's table, derived via immunoSEQ multiplex PCR, lists solely in-frame clones and lacks some. The sample carries about a million clones, around four fifths recorded once. V gene TRBV5-4 combines with J gene TRBJ1-1, with 7 bases matching TRBD1. The clonotype comes from a man between 18 and 29 years old in good health. Specimen: memory CD4+ T cells sorted from blood. Specified subset: CD45RA-negative fraction. Here the CDR3 DNA reads TGTGCCAGCAGTGCTGCAGGGGGGCTTAACACTGAAGCTTTCTTT. Its protein is CASSAAGGLNTEAFF.